These T cell receptor beta chains were read from a single sample in a study of CD8+CD57+ T cells in acquired aplastic anemia. MiXCR, run by TCRdb on the reads, gives a single entry per CDR3 protein. Of 150,000 to 200,000 distinct CDR3 sequences in the sample, 35% to 50% were seen once. Material: sorted CD4+, CD8+, or CD8+CD57+ T cells (not recorded which) from PBMCs. Receptors were obtained from a human donor in good health. Both conserved end residues are part of each CDR3. The D gene is left open where the match is weak.

CDR3aa	len	d_gene	v_gene	j_gene
CASSLSGEETQYF	13	.	TRBV7-3	TRBJ2-5
CASSRLIQDPSEPEQYF	17	.	TRBV2	TRBJ2-7
CASSQPQSGRRNYGYTF	17	.	TRBV3-1	TRBJ1-2
CATRPTGGISEAFF	14	TRBD1	TRBV24-1	TRBJ1-1
CASSEGLERDEQYF	14	.	TRBV10-3	TRBJ2-7
CASSDLEAGRRNSPLHF	17	.	TRBV25-1	TRBJ1-6
CSARDQGGDYGYTF	14	.	TRBV20-1	TRBJ1-2
CASSEVGAMDEQYF	14	.	TRBV6-1	TRBJ2-7
CAISESTGLGDQPQHF	16	.	TRBV10-3	TRBJ1-5
CSVEDARFQTDTQYF	15	.	TRBV29-1	TRBJ2-3
CSAFLHRDSQETQYF	15	.	TRBV20-1	TRBJ2-5
CATSDTRVGGLQYF	14	.	TRBV24-1	TRBJ2-3
CASSINLRITGELFF	15	.	TRBV19	TRBJ2-2